This T cell receptor (beta chain) stems from a study of cytomegalovirus exposure and HLA in healthy donors. Study details: A later analysis reported the 120 validation repertoires used the same platform as the approximately 670 first-cohort repertoires.

Remarks on this clone: Its cognate antigen is unknown.

Profiled with immunoSEQ multiplex PCR; TCRdb holds only in-frame clones, not every one. Among some 150,000 clones, 86% were seen once, and the ten largest hold roughly 2.7%. The V gene's germline CDR1 is MGHRA and CDR2 YSYEKL. The trim removed 4 bases at V and 0 bases at J, leaving 12 bases unmatched. The CDR3 is 17 residues long. General study results and limits: Cytomegalovirus status, reportedly, was diagnosed with high specificity and sensitivity by the classifier. There were some public TCRs occurring in many donors, but most TCR sequences were rare. The TCR clusters that emerged in the first cohort tended, a later analysis found, to co-occur in the roughly 110 validation repertoires.

The chain uses TRBV4-1 and TRBJ2-7, with TRBD2 matching 7 bases. Sequenced sample: PBMCs. The receptor was derived from a man aged 18 to 29 in good health and CMV-seropositive. The CDR3 DNA is TGCGCCAGCAGCCGGAGTTTTAGCCGGGACTACTCCTACGAGCAGTACTTC. Protein product: CASSRSFSRDYSYEQYF.